The following is a TCR beta chain sequence with its context. No cognate antigen has been identified for it. No base quality information exists; no much larger clone differs at one position. TCRbeta CDR3 regions were amplified from genomic DNA using the immunoSEQ Assay, a bias-controlled multiplex PCR. Processing in the source paper ran as follows. Within the assay, amplification of reference gene primers was used to estimate how many nucleated cells each sample contained. To quantify the absolute abundance of each unique TCRbeta CDR3 rearrangement, sequence reads were collapsed and filtered. Productive Simpson clonality was computed per sample as the square root of Simpson's diversity index over productive rearrangements. TCRdb provides this immuneACCESS table in a form limited to in-frame rearrangements. Some clones are lacking; in checked studies, under half of them reflect an unresolved V gene, and why the rest are absent is not known. The DNA gave D and trimming, while V, J and clone size come from that table. This sample is represented by approximately 240,000 clones; around nine tenths of them were singletons. The ten largest account for about 0.79% of the sample.

One collaborating source in Seattle enrolled patients during active infection and followed them longitudinally through the course of disease. Collaborating institutions collected whole blood in K2EDTA tubes following their own protocols. For TCRbeta analysis, collaborators shipped samples as frozen whole blood, isolated PBMCs, or DNA extracted from either of those sample types. CDR1 and CDR2 are read off the germline V gene (reference sequence) as LNHDA and SQIVND. V lost 0 bases and J lost 4 bases; the stretch between them is 4 bases long. The CDR3 starts with the cysteine, ends with the phenylalanine, and has 13 residues. The only DNA kept is the CDR3, 39 bases in frame from the first base. This entry comes from a study of blood T cell repertoires in COVID-19 (dated by TCRdb to about 2020). Turning to the overall study: The collaborator samples originated in the United States, Italy and Spain and spanned the acute and convalescent phases of COVID-19. The material from the prospective study consisted of cDNA or gDNA derived from T cells, B-cell-depleted T cells, or PBMCs. The dataset comprised deeply sampled blood TCRbeta repertoires from subjects exposed to, actively infected with, or recovered from COVID-19. The repertoires were released in a freely available public database intended as a resource for research on the immune response to SARS-CoV-2. Samples came from the ongoing ImmuneRACE study (first 160 participants) plus 1,254 subjects from 6 global collaborators. The sample metadata nearly always contained a de-identified subject ID, COVID-19 status, age in years and sex. Where HLA class I and class II types were available, the types were taken from metadata supplied by the sample provider, not from assay-based typing.

The study at large found these results: The quantity of clinical and demographic metadata differed by source and by participant and was supplied without curation.

The chain employs TRBV19 and TRBJ2-1; the D gene remains uncertain. Sequences were obtained from peripheral blood. This receptor was obtained from a man aged 30 to 39 with COVID-19, enrolled during active disease. The DNA reads TGTGCCAGTAGTATAGAACAATACAATGAGCAGTTCTTC. This encodes CASSIEQYNEQFF.